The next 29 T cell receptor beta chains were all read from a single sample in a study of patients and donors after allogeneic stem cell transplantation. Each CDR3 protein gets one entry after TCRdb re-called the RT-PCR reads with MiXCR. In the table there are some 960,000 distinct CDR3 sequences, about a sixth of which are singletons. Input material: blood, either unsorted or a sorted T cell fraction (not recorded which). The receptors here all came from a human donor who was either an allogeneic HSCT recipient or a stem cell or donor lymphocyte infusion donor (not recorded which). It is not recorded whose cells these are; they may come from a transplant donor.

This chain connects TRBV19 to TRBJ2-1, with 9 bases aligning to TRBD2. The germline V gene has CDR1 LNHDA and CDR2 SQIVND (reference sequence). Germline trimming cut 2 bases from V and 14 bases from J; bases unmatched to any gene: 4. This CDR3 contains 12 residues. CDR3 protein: CASSILAGREFF. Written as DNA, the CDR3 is TGTGCCAGTAGTATACTAGCGGGAAGGGAGTTCTTC.

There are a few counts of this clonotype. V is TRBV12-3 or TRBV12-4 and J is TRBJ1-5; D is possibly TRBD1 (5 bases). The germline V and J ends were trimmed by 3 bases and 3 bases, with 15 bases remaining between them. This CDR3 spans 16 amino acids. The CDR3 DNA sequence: TGTGCCAGCAGTTTGGGGGGGGGATCCTTCAATCAGCCCCAGCATTTT. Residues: CASSLGGGSFNQPQHF.

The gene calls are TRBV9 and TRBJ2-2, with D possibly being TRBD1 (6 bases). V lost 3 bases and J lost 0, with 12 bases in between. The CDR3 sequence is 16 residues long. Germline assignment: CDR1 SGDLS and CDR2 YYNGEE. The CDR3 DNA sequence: TGTGCCAGCAGCGCACAGGGCGCTTCGAACACCGGGGAGCTGTTTTTT. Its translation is CASSAQGASNTGELFF.

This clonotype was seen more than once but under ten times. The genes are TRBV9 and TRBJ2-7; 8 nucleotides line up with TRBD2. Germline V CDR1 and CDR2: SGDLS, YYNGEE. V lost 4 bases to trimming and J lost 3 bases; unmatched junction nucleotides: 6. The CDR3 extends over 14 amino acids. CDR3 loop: CASSSSGSGYEQYF. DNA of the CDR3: TGTGCCAGCAGCTCCAGCGGGAGTGGCTACGAGCAGTACTTC.

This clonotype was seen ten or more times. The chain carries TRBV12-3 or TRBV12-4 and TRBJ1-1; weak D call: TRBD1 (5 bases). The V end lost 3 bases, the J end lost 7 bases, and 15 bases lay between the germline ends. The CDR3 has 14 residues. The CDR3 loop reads CASSLPGTVVEAFF. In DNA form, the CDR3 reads TGTGCCAGCAGTTTGCCCGGGACGGTGGTTGAAGCTTTCTTT.

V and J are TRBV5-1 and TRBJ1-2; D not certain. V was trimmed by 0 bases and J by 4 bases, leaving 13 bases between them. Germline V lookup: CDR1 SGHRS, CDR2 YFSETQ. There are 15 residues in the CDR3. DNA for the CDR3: TGCGCCAGCAGCTTGGGTCCCGAATCGATCTATGGCTACACCTTC. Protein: CASSLGPESIYGYTF.

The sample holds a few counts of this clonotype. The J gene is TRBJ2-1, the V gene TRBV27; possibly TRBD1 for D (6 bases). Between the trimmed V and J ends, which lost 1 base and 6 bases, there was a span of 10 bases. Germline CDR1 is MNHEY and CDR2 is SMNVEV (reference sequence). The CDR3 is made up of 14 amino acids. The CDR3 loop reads CASSLWQGSNEQFF. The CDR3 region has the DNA TGTGCCAGCAGTTTATGGCAGGGGAGCAATGAGCAGTTCTTC.

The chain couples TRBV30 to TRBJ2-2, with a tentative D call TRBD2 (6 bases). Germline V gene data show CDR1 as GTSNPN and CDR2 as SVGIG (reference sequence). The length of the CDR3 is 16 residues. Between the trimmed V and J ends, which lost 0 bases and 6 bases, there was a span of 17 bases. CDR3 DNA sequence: TGTGCCTGGAGTGTACATATCGGGAGTAGGGCCGGGGAGCTGTTTTTT. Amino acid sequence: CAWSVHIGSRAGELFF.

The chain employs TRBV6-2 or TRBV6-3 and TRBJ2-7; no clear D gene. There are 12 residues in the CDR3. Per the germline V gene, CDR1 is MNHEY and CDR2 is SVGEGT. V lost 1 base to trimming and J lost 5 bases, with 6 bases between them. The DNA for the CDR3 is TGTGCCAGCAGTTACTTCATGAACGAGCAGTACTTC. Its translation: CASSYFMNEQYF.

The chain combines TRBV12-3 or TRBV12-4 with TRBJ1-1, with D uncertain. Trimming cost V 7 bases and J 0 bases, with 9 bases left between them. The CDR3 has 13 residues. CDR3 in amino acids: CASTWTVNTEAFF. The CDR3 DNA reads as TGTGCCAGCACGTGGACGGTGAACACTGAAGCTTTCTTT.

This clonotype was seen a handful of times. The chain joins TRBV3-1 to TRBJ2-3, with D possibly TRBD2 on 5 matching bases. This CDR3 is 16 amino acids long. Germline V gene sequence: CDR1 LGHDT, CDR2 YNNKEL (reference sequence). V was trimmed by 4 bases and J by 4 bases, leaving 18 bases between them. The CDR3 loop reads CASSLRRGSPSDTQYF. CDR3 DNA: TGTGCCAGCAGCCTCCGCCGAGGGTCCCCATCAGATACGCAGTATTTT.

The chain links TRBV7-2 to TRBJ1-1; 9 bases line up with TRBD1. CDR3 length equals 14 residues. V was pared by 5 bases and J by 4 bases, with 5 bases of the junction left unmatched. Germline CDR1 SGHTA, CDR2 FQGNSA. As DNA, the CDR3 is TGTGCCAGCAGCGCACAGGGGGCGAGCACTGAAGCTTTCTTT. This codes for CASSAQGASTEAFF.

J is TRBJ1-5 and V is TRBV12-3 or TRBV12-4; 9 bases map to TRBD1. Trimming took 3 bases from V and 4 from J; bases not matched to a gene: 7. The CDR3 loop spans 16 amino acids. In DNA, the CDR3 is TGTGCCAGCAGTTTTCGTAGGGACAGGGTAAATCAGCCCCAGCATTTT. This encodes CASSFRRDRVNQPQHF.

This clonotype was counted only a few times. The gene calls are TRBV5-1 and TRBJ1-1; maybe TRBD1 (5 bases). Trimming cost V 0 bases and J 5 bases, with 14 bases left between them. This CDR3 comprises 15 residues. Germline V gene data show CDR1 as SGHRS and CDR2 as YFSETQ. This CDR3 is CASSLGDTRGTEAFF. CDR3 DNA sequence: TGCGCCAGCAGCTTGGGAGACACTCGGGGGACTGAAGCTTTCTTT.

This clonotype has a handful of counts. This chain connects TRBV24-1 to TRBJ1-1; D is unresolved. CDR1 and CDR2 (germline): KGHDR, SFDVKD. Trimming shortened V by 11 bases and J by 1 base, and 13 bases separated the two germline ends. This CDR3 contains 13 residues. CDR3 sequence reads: CAISASWNTEAFF. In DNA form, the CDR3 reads TGTGCCATCTCCGCCTCATGGAACACTGAAGCTTTCTTT.

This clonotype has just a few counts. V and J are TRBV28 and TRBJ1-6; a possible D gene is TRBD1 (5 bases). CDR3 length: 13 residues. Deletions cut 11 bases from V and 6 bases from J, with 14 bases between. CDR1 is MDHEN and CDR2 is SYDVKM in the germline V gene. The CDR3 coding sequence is TGTGCCGGGAGGTGGGGGAGTAATTCACCCCTCCACTTT. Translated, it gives CAGRWGSNSPLHF. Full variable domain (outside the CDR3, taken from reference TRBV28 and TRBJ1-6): DVKVTQSSRYLVKRTGEKVFLECVQDMDHENMFWYRQDPGLGLRLIYFSYDVKMKEKGDIPEGYSVSREKKERFSLILESASTNQTSMYLCAGRWGSNSPLHFGNGTRLTVT.

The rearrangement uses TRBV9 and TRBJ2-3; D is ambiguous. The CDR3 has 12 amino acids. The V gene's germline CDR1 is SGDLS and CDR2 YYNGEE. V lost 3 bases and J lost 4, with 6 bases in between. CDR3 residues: CASSGGSDTQYF. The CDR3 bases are TGTGCCAGCAGCGGTGGATCAGATACGCAGTATTTT.

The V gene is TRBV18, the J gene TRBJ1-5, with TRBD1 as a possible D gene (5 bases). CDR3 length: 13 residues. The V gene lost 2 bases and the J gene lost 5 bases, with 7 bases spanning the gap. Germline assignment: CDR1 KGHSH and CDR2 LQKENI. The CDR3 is CASSPGTDQPQHF. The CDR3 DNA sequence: TGTGCCAGCTCACCAGGGACCGATCAGCCCCAGCATTTT. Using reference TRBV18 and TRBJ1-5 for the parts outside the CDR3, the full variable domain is NAGVMQNPRHLVRRRGQEARLRCSPMKGHSHVYWYRQLPEEGLKFMVYLQKENIIDESGMPKERFSAEFPKEGPSILRIQQVVRGDSAAYFCASSPGTDQPQHFGDGTRLSIL.

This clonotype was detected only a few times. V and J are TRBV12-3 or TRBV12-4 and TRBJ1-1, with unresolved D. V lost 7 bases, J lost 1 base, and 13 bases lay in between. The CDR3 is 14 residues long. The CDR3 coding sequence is TGTGCCAGCACCATAAGGACCAAGAACACTGAAGCTTTCTTT. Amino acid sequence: CASTIRTKNTEAFF.

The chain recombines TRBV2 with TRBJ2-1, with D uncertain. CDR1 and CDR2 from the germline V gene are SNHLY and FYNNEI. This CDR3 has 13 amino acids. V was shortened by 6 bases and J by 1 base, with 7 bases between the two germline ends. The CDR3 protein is CASRYRSYNEQFF. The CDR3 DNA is TGTGCCAGCAGGTACAGATCCTACAATGAGCAGTTCTTC.

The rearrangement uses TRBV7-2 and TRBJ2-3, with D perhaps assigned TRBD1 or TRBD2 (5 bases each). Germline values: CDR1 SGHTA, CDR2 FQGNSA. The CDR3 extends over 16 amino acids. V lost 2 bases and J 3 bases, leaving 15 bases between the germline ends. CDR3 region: CASSLREGRPTDTQYF. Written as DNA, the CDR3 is TGTGCCAGCAGCTTAAGAGAGGGACGGCCGACAGATACGCAGTATTTT.

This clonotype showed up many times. Here the CDR3 DNA reads TGTGCCAGCAGTTTAGAAGACGGTCACTACGAGCAGTACTTC. Protein product: CASSLEDGHYEQYF. This chain connects TRBV12-3 or TRBV12-4 to TRBJ2-7, with D uncertain. V was pared by 1 base and J by 3 bases, with 10 bases between. The CDR3 contains 14 residues.

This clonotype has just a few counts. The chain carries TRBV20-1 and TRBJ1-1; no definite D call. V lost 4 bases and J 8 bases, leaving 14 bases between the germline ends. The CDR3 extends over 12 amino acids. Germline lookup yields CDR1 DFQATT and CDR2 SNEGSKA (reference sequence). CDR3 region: CSATQGLMEAFF. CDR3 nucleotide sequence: TGCAGTGCTACCCAAGGCCTTATGGAAGCTTTCTTT.

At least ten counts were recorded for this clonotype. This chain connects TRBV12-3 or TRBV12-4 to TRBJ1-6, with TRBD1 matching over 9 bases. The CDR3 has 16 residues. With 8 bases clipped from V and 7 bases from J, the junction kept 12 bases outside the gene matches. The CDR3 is CASGKTGGSWNSPLHF. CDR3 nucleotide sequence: TGTGCCAGCGGAAAAACAGGGGGCTCGTGGAATTCACCCCTCCACTTT.

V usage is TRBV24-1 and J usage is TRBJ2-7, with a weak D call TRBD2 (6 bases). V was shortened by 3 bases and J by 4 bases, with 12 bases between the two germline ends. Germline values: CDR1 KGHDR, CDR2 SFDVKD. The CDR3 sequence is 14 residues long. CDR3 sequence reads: CATSDLGTGYEQYF. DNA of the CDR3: TGTGCCACCAGTGATCTGGGGACTGGGTACGAGCAGTACTTC.

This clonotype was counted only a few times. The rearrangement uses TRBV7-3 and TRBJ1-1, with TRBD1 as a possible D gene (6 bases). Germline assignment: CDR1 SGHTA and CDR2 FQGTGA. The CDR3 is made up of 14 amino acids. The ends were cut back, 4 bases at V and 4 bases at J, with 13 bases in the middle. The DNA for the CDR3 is TGTGCCAGCAGCTCAGGGGAGGGGTTCACTGAAGCTTTCTTT. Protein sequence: CASSSGEGFTEAFF.

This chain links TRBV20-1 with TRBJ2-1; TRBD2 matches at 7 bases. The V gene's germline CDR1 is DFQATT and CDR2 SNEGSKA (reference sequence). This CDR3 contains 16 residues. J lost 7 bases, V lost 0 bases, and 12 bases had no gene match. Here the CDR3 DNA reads TGCAGTGCTAGAGATCCCTCCCGCGGGAGTATGAATGAGCAGTTCTTC. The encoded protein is CSARDPSRGSMNEQFF.

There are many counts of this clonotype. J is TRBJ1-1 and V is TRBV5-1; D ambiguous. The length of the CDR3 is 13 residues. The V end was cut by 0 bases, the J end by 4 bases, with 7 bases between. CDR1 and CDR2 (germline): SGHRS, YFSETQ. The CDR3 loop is CASSLAWGTEAFF. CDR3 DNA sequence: TGCGCCAGCAGCTTGGCGTGGGGCACTGAAGCTTTCTTT.

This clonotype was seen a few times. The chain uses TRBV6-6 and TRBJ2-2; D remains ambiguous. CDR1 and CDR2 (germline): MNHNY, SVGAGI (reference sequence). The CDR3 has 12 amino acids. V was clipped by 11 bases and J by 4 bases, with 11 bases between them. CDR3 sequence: CAGIGITGELFF. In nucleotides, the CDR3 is TGTGCCGGAATTGGGATCACCGGGGAGCTGTTTTTT.